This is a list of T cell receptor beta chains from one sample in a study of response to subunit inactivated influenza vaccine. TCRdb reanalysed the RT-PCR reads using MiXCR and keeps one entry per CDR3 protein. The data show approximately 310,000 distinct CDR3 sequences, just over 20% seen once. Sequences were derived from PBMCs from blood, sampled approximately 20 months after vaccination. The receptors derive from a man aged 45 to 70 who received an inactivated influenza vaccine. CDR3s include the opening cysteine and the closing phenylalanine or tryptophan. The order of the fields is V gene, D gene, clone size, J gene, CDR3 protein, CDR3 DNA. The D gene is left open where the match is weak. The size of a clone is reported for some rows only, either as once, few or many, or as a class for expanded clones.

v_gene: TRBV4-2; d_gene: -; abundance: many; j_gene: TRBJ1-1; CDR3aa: CASSQDWLGGTEAFF; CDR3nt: TGTGCCAGCAGCCAAGATTGGTTAGGGGGCACTGAAGCTTTCTTT
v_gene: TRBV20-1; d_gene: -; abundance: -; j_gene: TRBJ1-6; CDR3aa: CSASIQARDPNSPLHF; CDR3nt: TGCAGTGCTAGCATACAGGCTCGGGATCCGAATTCACCCCTCCACTTT
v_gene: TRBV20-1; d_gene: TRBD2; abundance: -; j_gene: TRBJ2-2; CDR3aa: CSAKGTSGSDTGELFF; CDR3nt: TGCAGTGCTAAGGGGACTAGCGGGAGTGATACCGGGGAGCTGTTTTTT
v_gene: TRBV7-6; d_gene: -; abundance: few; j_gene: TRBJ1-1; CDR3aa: CASSLGAGRVNTEAFF; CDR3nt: TGTGCCAGCAGCTTAGGGGCAGGGCGGGTGAACACTGAAGCTTTCTTT
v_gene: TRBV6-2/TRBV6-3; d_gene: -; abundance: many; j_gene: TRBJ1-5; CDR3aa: CASSFGSQGQHF; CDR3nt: TGTGCCAGCAGCTTTGGTAGTCAGGGACAGCATTTT
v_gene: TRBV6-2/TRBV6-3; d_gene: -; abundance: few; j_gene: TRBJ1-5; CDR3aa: CASSYSPGLNQPQHF; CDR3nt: TGTGCCAGCAGTTACTCTCCCGGGTTAAATCAGCCCCAGCATTTT
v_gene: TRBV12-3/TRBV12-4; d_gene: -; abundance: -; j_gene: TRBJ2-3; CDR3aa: CASSQDEEDTQYF; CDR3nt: TGTGCCAGCAGCCAGGATGAGGAAGATACGCAGTATTTT
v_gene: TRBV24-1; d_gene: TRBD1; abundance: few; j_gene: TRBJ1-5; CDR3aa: CATSPRGRGHQPQHF; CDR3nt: TGTGCCACCAGTCCCCGGGGCAGGGGGCATCAGCCCCAGCATTTT
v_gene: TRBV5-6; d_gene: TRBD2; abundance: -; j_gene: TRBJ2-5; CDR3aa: CASSWWSSGRAGETQYF; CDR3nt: TGTGCCAGCAGCTGGTGGTCTAGCGGGAGGGCCGGAGAGACCCAGTACTTC
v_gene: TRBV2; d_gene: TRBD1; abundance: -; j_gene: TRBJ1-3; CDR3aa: CASSLGGQGPGNTIYF; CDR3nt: TGTGCCAGCAGCCTTGGGGGACAGGGCCCTGGAAACACCATATATTTT
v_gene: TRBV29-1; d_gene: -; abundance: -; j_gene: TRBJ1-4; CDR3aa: CSVRQTNEKLFF; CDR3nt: TGCAGCGTTCGACAGACTAATGAAAAACTGTTTTTT
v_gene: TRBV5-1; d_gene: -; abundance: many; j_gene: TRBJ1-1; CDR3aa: CASRRRAGTEAFF; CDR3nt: TGCGCCAGCAGAAGACGGGCTGGGACTGAAGCTTTCTTT
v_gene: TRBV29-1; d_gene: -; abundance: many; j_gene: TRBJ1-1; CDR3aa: CSASGWRDTEAFF; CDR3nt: TGCAGCGCCTCAGGGTGGAGGGACACTGAAGCTTTCTTT
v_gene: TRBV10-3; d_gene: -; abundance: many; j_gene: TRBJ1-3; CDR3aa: CAISSSSSGNTIYF; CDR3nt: TGTGCCATCAGTAGCAGTTCCTCTGGAAACACCATATATTTT
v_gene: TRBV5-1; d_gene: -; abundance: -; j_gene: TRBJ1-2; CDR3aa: CASSLVNSLYGYTF; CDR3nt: TGCGCCAGCAGCTTGGTGAACAGTCTCTATGGCTACACCTTC
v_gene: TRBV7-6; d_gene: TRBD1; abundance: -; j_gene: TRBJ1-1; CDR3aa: CASSLGPTGGYTEAFF; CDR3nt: TGTGCCAGCAGCTTAGGTCCCACAGGGGGCTACACTGAAGCTTTCTTT
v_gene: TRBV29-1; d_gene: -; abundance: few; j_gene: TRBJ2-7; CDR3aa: CSVEGQSSPEQYF; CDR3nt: TGCAGCGTTGAAGGACAGTCTTCTCCCGAGCAGTACTTC
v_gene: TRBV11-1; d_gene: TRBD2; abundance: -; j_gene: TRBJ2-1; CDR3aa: CASTEGLNQVTPYNEQFF; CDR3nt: TGTGCCAGCACCGAGGGACTAAACCAAGTCACTCCCTACAATGAGCAGTTCTTC
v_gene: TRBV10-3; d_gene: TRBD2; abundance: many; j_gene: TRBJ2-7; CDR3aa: CAISDLGGLAGFQSSYEQYF; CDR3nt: TGTGCCATCAGTGACCTGGGGGGACTAGCGGGATTTCAGAGCTCCTACGAGCAGTACTTC
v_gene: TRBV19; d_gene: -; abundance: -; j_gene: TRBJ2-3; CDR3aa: CASSIDLARSTDTQYF; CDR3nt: TGTGCCAGTAGTATAGATCTAGCGAGGAGCACAGATACGCAGTATTTT
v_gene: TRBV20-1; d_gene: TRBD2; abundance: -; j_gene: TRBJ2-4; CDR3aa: CSAPPGGRDLSDIQYF; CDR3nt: TGCAGTGCACCCCCGGGCGGGAGGGATTTATCGGACATTCAGTACTTC
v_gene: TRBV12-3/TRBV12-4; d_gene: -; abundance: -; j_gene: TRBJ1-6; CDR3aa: CASSARVRRGLSSYNSPLHF; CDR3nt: TGTGCCAGCAGTGCCAGAGTGCGACGGGGCCTGAGCTCCTATAATTCACCCCTCCACTTT
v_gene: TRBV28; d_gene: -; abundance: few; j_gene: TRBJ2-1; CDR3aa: CASSFKVGEQFF; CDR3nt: TGTGCCAGCAGTTTTAAAGTTGGGGAGCAGTTCTTC
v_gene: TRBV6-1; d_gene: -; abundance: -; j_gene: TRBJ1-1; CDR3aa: CASSERIGFEGAFF; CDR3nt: TGTGCCAGCAGTGAACGGATAGGGTTTGAAGGAGCTTTCTTT
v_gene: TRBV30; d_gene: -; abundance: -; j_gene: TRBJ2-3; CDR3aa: CAWNGGLGTQYF; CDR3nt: TGTGCCTGGAACGGGGGTCTGGGTACGCAGTATTTT
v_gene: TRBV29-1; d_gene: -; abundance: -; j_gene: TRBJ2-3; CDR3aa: CSVDEVEDHLGSTDTQYF; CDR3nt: TGCAGCGTTGATGAGGTGGAGGACCACTTAGGGAGCACAGATACGCAGTATTTT
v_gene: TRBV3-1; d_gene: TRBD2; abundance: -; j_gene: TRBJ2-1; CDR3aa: CASRGTSGGQYNEQFF; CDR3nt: TGTGCCAGCAGGGGGACTAGCGGGGGCCAATACAATGAGCAGTTCTTC
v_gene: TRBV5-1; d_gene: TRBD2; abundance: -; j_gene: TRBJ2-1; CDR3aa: CASSQGGSSYNEQFF; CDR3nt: TGCGCCAGCAGCCAAGGCGGGAGCTCCTACAATGAGCAGTTCTTC
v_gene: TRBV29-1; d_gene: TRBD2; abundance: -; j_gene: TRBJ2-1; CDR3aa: CSVDDLAGQSYNEQFF; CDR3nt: TGCAGCGTGGATGACTTAGCGGGGCAATCCTACAATGAGCAGTTCTTC
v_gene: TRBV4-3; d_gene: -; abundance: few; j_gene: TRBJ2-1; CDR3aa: CASSQEVGQGGNNEQFF; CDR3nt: TGCGCCAGCAGCCAAGAGGTTGGCCAGGGGGGAAACAATGAGCAGTTCTTC
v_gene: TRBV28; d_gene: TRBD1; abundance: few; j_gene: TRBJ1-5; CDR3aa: CASSGDSEVDQPQHF; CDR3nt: TGTGCCAGCAGTGGGGACAGTGAGGTGGATCAGCCCCAGCATTTT
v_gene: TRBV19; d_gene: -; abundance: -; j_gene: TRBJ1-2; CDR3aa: CASSDAYVAYGYTF; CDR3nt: TGTGCCAGTAGCGACGCTTATGTGGCCTATGGCTACACCTTC
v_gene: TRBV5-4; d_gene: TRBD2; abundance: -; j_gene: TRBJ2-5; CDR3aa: CASSIAGGGETQYF; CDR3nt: TGTGCCAGCAGTATAGCGGGGGGTGGGGAGACCCAGTACTTC
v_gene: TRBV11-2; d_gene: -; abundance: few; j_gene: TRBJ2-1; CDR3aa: CASCPSNYNEQFF; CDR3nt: TGTGCCAGCTGCCCTAGCAACTACAATGAGCAGTTCTTC
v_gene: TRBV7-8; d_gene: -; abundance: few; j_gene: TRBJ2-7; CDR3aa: CASSPRGDSSYEQYF; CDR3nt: TGTGCCAGCAGTCCCCGCGGGGACAGCTCCTACGAGCAGTACTTC
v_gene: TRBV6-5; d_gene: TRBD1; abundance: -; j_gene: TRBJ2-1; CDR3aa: CASGQGSEQFF; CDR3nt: TGTGCCAGCGGACAGGGTAGCGAGCAGTTCTTC
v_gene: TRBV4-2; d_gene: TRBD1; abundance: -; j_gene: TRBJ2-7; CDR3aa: CASSQETGSSYEQYF; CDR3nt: TGTGCCAGCAGCCAAGAGACAGGGAGCTCCTACGAGCAGTACTTC
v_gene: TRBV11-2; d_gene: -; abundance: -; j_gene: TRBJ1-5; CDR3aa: CASSSQTEKPQHF; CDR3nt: TGTGCCAGCAGCTCCCAAACTGAAAAGCCCCAGCATTTT
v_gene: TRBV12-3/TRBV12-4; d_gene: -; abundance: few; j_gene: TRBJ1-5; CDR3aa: CASRGLSNQPQHF; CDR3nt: TGTGCCAGCAGGGGACTAAGCAATCAGCCCCAGCATTTT
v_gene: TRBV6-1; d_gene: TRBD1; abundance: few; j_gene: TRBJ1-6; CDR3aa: CASSNSGQGPSPLHF; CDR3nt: TGTGCCAGCTCCAACTCGGGACAGGGTCCTTCACCCCTCCACTTT
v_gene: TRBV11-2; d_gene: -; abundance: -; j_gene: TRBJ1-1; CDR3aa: CASSFSPDQNTEAFF; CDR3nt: TGTGCCAGCAGCTTCTCCCCAGATCAGAACACTGAAGCTTTCTTT
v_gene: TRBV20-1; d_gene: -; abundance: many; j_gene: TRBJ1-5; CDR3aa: CSAFETEPNQPQHF; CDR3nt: TGCAGTGCGTTTGAAACGGAGCCCAATCAGCCCCAGCATTTT
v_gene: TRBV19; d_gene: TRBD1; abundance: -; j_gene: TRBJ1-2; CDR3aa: CASSIVTLRDRGYYGYTF; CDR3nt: TGTGCCAGTAGTATAGTGACCCTCCGGGACAGGGGATATTATGGCTACACCTTC
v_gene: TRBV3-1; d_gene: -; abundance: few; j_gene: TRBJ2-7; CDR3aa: CASSPLGRGEQYF; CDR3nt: TGTGCCAGCAGCCCCCTTGGTAGGGGGGAGCAGTACTTC
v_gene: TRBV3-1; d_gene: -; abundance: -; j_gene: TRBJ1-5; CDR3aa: CASSQSKGGDSNQPQHF; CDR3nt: TGTGCCAGCAGCCAATCCAAGGGTGGGGATAGCAATCAGCCCCAGCATTTT